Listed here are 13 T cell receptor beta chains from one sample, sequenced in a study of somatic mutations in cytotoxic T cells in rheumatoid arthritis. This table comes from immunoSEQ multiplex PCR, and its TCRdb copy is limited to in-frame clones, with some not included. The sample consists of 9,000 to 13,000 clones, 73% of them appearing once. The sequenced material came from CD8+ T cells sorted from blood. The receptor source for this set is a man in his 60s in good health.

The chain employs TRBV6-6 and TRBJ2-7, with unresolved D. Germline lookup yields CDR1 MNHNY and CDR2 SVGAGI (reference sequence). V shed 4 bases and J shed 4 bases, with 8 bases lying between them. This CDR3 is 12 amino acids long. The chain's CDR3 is CASSSSGYEQYF. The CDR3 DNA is TGTGCCAGCAGTTCCAGTGGTTACGAGCAGTACTTC.

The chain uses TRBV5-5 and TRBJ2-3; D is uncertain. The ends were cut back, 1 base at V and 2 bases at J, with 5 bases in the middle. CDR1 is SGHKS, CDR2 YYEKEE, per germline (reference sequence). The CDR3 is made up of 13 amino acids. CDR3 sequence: CASSLYDTDTQYF. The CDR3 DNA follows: TGTGCCAGCAGCTTGTACGACACAGATACGCAGTATTTT.

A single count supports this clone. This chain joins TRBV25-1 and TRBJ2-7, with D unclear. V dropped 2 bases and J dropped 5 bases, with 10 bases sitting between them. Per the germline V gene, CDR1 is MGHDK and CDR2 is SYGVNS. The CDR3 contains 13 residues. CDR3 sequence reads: CASSEGLVDEQYF. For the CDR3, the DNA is TGTGCCAGCAGTGAAGGGTTGGTGGACGAGCAGTACTTC.

Written as DNA, the CDR3 is TGCGCCAGCAGCCAGGGGTTGGGCGTATCCTACGAGCAGTACTTC. Its protein is CASSQGLGVSYEQYF. V and J are TRBV4-1 and TRBJ2-7; D is ambiguous. There are 15 residues in the CDR3. V dropped 3 bases and J dropped 1 base, with 13 bases sitting between them. The germline CDR1 and CDR2 sequences are MGHRA and YSYEKL.

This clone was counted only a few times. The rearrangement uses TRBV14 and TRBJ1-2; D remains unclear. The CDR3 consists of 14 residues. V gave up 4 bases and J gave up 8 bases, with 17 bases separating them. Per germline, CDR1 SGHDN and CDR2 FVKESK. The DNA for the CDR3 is TGTGCCAGCAGCCCTTTCAACGGAGCCTGGGGCTACACCTTC. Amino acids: CASSPFNGAWGYTF. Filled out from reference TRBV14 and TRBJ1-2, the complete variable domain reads EAGVTQFPSHSVIEKGQTVTLRCDPISGHDNLYWYRRVMGKEIKFLLHFVKESKQDESGMPNNRFLAERTGGTYSTLKVQPAELEDSGVYFCASSPFNGAWGYTFGSGTRLTVV.

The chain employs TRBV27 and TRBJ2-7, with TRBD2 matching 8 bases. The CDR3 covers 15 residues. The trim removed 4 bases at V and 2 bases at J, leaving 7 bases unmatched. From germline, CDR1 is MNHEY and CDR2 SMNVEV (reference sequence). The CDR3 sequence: CASSSLPGLAYEQYF. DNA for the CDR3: TGTGCCAGCAGTTCCCTCCCGGGACTAGCCTACGAGCAGTACTTC.

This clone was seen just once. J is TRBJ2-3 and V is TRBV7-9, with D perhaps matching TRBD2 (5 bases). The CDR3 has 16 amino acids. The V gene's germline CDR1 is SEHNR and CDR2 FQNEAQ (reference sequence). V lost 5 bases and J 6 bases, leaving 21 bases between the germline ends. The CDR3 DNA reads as TGTGCCAGCAGCCCTACCGCGGGCCATCAGCGGGATACGCAGTATTTT. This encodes CASSPTAGHQRDTQYF.

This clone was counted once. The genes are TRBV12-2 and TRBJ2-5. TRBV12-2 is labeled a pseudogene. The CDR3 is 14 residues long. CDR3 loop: CASRLFTGRETQYF. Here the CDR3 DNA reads TGTGCAAGTCGCTTATTCACCGGCCGAGAGACCCAGTACTTC.

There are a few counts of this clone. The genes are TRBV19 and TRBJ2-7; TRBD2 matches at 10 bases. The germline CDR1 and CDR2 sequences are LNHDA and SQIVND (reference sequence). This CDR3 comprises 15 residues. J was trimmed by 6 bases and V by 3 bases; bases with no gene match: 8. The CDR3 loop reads CASSMTLAGAGEQYF. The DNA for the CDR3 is TGTGCCAGTAGTATGACGCTAGCGGGGGCGGGCGAGCAGTACTTC.

This chain's CDR3 is CASSETSGTDTQYF. The CDR3 nucleotides read TGTGCCAGCAGTGAGACTAGCGGCACAGATACGCAGTATTTT. The V call is TRBV6-4, the J call TRBJ2-3; TRBD2 matches 8 bases. CDR1 and CDR2 (germline): MRHNA, SNTAGT. The CDR3 length is 14 residues. The V segment lost 3 bases and the J segment 1 base; nucleotides outside the gene matches: 0.

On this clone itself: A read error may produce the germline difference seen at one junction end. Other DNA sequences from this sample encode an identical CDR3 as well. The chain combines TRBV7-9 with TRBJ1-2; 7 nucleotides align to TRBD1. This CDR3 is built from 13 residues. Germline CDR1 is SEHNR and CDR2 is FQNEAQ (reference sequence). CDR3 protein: CASTLQGNYGYTF. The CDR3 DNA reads TGTGCCAGCACCTTACAGGGGAACTATGGTTACACCTTC.

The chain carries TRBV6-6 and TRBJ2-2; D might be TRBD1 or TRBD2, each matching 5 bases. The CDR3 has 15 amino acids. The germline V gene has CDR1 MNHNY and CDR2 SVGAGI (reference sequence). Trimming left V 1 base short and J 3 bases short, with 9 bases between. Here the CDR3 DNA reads TGTGCCAGCAGTTACTTCAGGGACCACACCGGGGAGCTGTTTTTT. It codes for CASSYFRDHTGELFF.

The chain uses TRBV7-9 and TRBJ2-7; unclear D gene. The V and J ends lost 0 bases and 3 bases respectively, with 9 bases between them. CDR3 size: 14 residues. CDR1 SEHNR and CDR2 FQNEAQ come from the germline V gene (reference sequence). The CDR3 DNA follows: TGTGCCAGCAGCTTAGCAGAAAAATTCTACGAGCAGTACTTC. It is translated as CASSLAEKFYEQYF.